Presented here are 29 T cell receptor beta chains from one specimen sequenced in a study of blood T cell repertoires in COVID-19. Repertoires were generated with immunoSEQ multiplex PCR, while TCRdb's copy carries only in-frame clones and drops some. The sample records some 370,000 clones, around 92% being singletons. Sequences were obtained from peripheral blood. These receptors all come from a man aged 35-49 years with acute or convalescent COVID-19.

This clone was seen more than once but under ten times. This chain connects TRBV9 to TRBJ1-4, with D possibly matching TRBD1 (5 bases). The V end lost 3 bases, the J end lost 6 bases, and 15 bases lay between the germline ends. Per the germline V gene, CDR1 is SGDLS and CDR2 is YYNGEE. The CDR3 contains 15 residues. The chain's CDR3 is CASSAWDGGDEKLFF. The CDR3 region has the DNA TGTGCCAGCAGCGCCTGGGACGGGGGGGATGAAAAACTGTTTTTT.

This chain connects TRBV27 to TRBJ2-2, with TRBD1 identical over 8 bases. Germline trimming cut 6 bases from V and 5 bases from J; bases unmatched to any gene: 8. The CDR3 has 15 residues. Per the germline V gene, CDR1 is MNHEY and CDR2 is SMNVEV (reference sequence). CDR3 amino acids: CASRWGQEVTGELFF. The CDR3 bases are TGTGCCAGCAGATGGGGACAGGAAGTAACCGGGGAGCTGTTTTTT.

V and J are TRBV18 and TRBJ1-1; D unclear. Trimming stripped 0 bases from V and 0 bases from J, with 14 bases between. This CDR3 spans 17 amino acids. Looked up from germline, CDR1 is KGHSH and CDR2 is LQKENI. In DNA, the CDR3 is TGTGCCAGCTCACCACCAGGAGGAGTAGGTTTGAACACTGAAGCTTTCTTT. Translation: CASSPPGGVGLNTEAFF.

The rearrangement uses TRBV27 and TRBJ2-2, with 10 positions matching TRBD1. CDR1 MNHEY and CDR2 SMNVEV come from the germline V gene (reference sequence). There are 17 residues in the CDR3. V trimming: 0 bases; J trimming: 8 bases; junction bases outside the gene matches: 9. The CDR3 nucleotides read TGTGCCAGCAGTTTATCGAAGGGGACAGGGGAGAGGGGGGAGCTGTTTTTT. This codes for CASSLSKGTGERGELFF.

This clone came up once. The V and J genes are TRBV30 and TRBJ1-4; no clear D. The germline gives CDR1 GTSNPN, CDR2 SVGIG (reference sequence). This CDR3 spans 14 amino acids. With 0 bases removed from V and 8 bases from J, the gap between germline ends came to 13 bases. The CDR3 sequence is CAWSVSGRKEKLFF. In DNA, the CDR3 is TGTGCCTGGAGTGTTTCAGGCAGGAAGGAAAAACTGTTTTTT. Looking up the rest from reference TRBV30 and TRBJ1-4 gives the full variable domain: SQTIHQWPATLVQPVGSPLSLECTVEGTSNPNLYWYRQAAGRGLQLLFYSVGIGQISSEVPQNLSASRPQDRQFILSSKKLLLSDSGFYLCAWSVSGRKEKLFFGSGTQLSVL.

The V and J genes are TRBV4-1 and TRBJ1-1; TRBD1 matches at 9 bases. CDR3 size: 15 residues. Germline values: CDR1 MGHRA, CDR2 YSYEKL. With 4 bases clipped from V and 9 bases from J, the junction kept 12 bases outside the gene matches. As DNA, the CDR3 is TGCGCCAGCAGCCCCCGAGGACAGGGGAATTCTCAAGCTTTCTTT. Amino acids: CASSPRGQGNSQAFF.

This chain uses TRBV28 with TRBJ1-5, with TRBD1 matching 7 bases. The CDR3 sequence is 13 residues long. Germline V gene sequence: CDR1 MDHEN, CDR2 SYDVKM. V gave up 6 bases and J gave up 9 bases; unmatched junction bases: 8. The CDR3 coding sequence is TGTGCCAGCAGCCGGACAGGCCCCGGGCCCCAGCATTTT. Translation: CASSRTGPGPQHF. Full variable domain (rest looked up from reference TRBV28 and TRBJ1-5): DVKVTQSSRYLVKRTGEKVFLECVQDMDHENMFWYRQDPGLGLRLIYFSYDVKMKEKGDIPEGYSVSREKKERFSLILESASTNQTSMYLCASSRTGPGPQHFGDGTRLSIL.

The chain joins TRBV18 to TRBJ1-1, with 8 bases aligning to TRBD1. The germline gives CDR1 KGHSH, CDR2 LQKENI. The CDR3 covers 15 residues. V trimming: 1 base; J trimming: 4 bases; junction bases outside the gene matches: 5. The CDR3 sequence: CASSPRQGSSTEAFF. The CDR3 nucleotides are TGTGCCAGCTCACCACGACAGGGGAGTTCCACTGAAGCTTTCTTT.

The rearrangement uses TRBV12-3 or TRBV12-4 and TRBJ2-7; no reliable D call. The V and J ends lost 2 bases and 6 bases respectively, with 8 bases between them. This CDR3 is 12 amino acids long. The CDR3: CASSLSGAEQYF. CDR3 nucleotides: TGTGCCAGCAGTTTATCAGGCGCCGAGCAGTACTTC.

The CDR3 loop is CASSPGGDRGRYEQYF. The CDR3 coding sequence is TGTGCCAGCAGCCCAGGGGGAGACAGGGGGCGTTACGAGCAGTACTTC. This chain joins TRBV6-2 or TRBV6-3 and TRBJ2-7; 10 nucleotides align to TRBD1. V lost 6 bases to trimming and J lost 4 bases; unmatched junction nucleotides: 12. The length of the CDR3 is 16 residues. CDR1 is MNHEY and CDR2 is SVGEGT in the germline V gene.

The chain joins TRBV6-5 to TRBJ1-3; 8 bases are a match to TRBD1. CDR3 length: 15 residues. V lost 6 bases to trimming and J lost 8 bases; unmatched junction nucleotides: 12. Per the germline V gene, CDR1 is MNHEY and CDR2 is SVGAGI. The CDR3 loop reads CASRKLNQGAHTIYF. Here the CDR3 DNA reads TGTGCCAGCAGGAAACTGAACCAGGGGGCACACACCATATATTTT.

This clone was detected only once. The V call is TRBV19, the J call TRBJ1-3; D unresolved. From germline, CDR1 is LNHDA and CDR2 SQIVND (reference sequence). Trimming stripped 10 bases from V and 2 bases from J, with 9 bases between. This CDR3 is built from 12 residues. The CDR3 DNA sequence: TGTGCCACCCAGCGCCCTGGAAACACCATATATTTT. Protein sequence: CATQRPGNTIYF.

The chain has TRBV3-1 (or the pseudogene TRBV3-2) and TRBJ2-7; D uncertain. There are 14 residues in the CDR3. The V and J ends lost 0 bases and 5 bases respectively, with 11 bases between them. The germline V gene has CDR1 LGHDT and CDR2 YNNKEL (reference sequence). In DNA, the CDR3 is TGTGCCAGCAGCCAAGACTACTCGAGGAACGAGCAGTACTTC. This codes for CASSQDYSRNEQYF.

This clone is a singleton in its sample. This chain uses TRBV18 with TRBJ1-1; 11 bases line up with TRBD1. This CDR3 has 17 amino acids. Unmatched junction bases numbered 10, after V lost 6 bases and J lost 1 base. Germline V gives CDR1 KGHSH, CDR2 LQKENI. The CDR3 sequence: CASSAASGQGANTEAFF. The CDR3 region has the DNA TGTGCCAGCTCCGCCGCCTCCGGACAGGGGGCGAACACTGAAGCTTTCTTT.

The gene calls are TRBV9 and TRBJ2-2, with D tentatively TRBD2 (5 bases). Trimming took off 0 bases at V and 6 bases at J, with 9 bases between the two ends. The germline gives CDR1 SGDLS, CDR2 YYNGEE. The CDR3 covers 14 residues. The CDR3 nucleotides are TGTGCCAGCAGCGTAGCTTCCGGGGCCGGGGAGCTGTTTTTT. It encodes CASSVASGAGELFF. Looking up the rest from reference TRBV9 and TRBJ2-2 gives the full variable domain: DSGVTQTPKHLITATGQRVTLRCSPRSGDLSVYWYQQSLDQGLQFLIQYYNGEERAKGNILERFSAQQFPDLHSELNLSSLELGDSALYFCASSVASGAGELFFGEGSRLTVL.

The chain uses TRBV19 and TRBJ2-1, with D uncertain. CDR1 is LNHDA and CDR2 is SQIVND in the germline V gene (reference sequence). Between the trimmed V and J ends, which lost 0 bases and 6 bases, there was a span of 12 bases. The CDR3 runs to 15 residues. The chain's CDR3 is CASSIEESKSNEQFF. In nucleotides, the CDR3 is TGTGCCAGTAGTATAGAGGAGAGCAAGAGCAATGAGCAGTTCTTC.

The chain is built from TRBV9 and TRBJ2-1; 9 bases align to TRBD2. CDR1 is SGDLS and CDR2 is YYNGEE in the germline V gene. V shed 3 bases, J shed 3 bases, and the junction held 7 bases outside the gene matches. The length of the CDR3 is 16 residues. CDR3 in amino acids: CASSGLAGTYYNEQFF. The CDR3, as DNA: TGTGCCAGCAGCGGGCTAGCGGGAACCTACTACAATGAGCAGTTCTTC.

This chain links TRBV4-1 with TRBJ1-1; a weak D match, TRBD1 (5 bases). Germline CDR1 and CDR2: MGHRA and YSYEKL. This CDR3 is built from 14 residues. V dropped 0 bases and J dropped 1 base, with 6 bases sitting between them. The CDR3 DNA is TGCGCCAGCAGCCAAGAAGGGGCGAACACTGAAGCTTTCTTT. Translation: CASSQEGANTEAFF.

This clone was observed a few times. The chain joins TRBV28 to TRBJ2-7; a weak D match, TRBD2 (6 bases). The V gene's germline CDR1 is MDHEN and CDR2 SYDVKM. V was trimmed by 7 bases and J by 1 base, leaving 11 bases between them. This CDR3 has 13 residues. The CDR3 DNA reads TGTGCCAGCAAGTGGGGGGTTTCCTACGAGCAGTACTTC. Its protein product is CASKWGVSYEQYF.

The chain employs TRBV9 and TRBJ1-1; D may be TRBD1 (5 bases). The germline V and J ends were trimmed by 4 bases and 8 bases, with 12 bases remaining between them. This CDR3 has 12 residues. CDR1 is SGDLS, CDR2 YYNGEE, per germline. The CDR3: CASSQGRGEAFF. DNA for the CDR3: TGTGCCAGCAGCCAAGGGCGGGGGGAAGCTTTCTTT.

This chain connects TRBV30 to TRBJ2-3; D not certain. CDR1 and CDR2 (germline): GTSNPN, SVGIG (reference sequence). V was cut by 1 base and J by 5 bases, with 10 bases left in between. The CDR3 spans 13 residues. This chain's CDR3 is CAWSGQTGDTQYF. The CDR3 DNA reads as TGTGCCTGGAGTGGTCAGACTGGAGATACGCAGTATTTT.

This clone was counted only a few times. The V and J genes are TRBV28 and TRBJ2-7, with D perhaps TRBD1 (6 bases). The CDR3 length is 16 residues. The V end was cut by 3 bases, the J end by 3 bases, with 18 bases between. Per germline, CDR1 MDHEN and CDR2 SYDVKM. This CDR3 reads CASSLPSGQPFYEQYF. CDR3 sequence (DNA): TGTGCCAGCAGTTTGCCATCGGGACAACCCTTCTACGAGCAGTACTTC.

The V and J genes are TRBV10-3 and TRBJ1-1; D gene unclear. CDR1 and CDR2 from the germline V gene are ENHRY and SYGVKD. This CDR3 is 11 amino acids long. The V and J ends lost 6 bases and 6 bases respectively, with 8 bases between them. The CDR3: CAIRGLAEAFF. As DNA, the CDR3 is TGTGCCATCAGGGGCTTGGCTGAAGCTTTCTTT.

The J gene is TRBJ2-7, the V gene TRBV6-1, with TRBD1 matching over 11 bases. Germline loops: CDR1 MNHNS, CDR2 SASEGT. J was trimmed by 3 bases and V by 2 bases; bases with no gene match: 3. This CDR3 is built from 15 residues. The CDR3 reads CASSEIGTGGYEQYF. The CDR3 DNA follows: TGTGCCAGCAGTGAAATAGGGACAGGGGGCTACGAGCAGTACTTC.

The CDR3 region is CAISARGQIGETQYF. DNA for the CDR3: TGTGCCATCAGTGCCCGGGGACAGATAGGGGAGACCCAGTACTTC. The V call is TRBV10-3, the J call TRBJ2-5, with 7 bases aligning to TRBD1. CDR3 length: 15 amino acids. V trimming: 4 bases; J trimming: 5 bases; junction bases outside the gene matches: 10. Germline lookup yields CDR1 ENHRY and CDR2 SYGVKD.

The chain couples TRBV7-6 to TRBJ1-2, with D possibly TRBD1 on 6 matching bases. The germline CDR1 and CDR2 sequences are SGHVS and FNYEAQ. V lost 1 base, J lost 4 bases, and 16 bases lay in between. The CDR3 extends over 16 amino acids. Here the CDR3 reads CASSLGPGGQVYGYTF. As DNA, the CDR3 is TGTGCCAGCAGCTTAGGGCCCGGGGGGCAGGTCTATGGCTACACCTTC.

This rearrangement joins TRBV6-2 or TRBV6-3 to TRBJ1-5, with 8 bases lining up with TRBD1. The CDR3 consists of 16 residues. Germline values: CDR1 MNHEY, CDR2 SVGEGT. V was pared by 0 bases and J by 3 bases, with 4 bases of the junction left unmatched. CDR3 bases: TGTGCCAGCAGTTACTCAGGACAGGGCCACAATCAGCCCCAGCATTTT. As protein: CASSYSGQGHNQPQHF.

The CDR3 DNA follows: TGTGCCAGCAGCTTATCAGGGCCTGGAAACACCATATATTTT. Its translation is CASSLSGPGNTIYF. J is TRBJ1-3 and V is TRBV7-3, with a possible D match to TRBD1 (5 bases). The germline V gene encodes CDR1 SGHTA and CDR2 FQGTGA. V shed 2 bases and J shed 2 bases, with 7 bases lying between them. The CDR3 extends over 14 amino acids. The full variable domain, with the rest looked up from reference TRBV7-3 and TRBJ1-3, is GAGVSQTPSNKVTEKGKYVELRCDPISGHTALYWYRQSLGQGPEFLIYFQGTGAADDSGLPNDRFFAVRPEGSVSTLKIQRTERGDSAVYLCASSLSGPGNTIYFGEGSWLTVV.

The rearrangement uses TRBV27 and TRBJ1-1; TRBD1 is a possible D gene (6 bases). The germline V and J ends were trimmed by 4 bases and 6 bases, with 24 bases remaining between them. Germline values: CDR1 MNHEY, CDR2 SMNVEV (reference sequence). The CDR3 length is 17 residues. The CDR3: CASSSSGARGITAEAFF. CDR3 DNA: TGTGCCAGCAGTTCCTCAGGGGCAAGGGGTATTACGGCTGAAGCTTTCTTT.